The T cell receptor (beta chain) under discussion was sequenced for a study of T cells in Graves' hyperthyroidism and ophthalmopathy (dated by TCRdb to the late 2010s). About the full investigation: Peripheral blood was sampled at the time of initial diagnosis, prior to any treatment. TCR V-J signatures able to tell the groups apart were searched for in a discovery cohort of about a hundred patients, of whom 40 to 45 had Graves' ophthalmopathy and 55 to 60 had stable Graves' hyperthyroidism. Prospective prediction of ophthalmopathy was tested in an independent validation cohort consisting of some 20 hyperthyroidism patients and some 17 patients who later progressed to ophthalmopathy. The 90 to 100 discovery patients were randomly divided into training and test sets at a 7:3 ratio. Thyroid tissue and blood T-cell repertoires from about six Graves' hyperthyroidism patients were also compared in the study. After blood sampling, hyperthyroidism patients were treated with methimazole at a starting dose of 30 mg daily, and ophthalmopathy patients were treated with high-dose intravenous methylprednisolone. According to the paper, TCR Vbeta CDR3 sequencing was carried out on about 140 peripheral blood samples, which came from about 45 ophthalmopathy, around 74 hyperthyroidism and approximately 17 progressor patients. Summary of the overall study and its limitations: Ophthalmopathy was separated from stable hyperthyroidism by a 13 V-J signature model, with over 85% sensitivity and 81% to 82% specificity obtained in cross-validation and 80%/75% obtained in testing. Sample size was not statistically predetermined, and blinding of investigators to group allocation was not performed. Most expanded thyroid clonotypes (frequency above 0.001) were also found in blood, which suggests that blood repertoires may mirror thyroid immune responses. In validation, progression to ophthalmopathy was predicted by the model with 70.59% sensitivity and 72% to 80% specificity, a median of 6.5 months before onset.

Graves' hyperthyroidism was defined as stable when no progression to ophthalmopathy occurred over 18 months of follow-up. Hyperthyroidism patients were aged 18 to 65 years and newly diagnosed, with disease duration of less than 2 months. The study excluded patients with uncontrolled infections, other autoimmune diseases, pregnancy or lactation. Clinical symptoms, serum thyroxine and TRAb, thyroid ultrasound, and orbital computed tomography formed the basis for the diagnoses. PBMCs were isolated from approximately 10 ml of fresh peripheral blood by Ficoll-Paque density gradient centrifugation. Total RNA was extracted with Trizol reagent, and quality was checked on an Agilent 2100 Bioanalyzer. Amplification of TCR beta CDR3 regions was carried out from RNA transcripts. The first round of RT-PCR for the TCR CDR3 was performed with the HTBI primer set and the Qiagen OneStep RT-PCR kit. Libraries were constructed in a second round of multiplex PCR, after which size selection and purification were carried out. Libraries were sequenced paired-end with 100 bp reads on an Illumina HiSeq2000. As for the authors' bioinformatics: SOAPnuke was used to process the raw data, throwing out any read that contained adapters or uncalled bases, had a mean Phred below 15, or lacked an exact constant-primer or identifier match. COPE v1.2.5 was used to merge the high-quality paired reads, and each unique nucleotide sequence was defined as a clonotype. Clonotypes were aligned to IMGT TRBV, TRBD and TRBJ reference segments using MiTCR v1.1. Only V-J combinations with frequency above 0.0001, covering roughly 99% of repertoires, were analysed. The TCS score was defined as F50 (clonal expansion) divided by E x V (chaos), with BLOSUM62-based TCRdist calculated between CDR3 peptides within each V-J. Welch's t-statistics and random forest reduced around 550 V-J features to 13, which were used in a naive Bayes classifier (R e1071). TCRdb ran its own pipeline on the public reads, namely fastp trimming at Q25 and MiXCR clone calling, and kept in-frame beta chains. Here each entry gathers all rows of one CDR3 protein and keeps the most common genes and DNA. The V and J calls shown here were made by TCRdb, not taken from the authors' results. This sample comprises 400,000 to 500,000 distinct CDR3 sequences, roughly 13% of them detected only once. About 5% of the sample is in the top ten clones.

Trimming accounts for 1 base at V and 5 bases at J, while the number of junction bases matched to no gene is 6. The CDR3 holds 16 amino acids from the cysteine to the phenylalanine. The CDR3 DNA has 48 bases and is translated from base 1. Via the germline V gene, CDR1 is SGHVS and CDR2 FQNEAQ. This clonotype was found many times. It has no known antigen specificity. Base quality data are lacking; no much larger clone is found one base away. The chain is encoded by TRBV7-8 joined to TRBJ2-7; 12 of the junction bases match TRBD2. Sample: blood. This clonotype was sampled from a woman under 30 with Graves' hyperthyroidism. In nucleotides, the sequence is TGTGCCAGCAGCTTAGGGACTAGCGGGACGGTCCACGAGCAGTACTTC. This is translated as CASSLGTSGTVHEQYF.